Ten or more counts support the clone carrying this T cell receptor beta chain. Its antigen is not known. Patients counted as stable if ophthalmopathy did not develop within 18 months. Hyperthyroidism, newly diagnosed and lasting under 2 months, affected patients aged 18 to 65. This sample stems from a study of T cells in Graves' hyperthyroidism and ophthalmopathy. Study-level points and caveats: Blood shared most expanded thyroid clonotypes above 0.001. The authors' 13 V-J model separated ophthalmopathy from stable hyperthyroidism.

RNA transcripts yielded amplified TCR beta CDR3 regions. When the TCR CDR3 underwent first-round RT-PCR, the HTBI primer set was used. TCRdb re-derived calls from the multiplex PCR reads in MiXCR, one entry per CDR3 protein. The repertoire has under 350,000 distinct CDR3 sequences, around 23% of them found once; the top ten carry around half. V lost 0 bases, J lost 6 bases, and 11 bases stayed unmatched. The CDR3 has 15 amino acids. The V gene's germline CDR1 is GTSNPN and CDR2 SVGIG (reference sequence). The receptor comes from a woman aged 45 to 65 with Graves' hyperthyroidism. The V and J genes are TRBV30 and TRBJ2-7, with 7 bases fitting TRBD2. Sequences were obtained from blood. In nucleotides, the CDR3 is TGTGCCTGGAGTGTACGGGGCGGGAGCTCCCTCGAGCAGTACTTC. Translated, it gives CAWSVRGGSSLEQYF.